This T cell receptor beta chain derives from a study of blood T cell repertoires in COVID-19. Study as a whole: Samples taken during acute and convalescent COVID-19 were collected in the United States, Italy and Spain. In each case, the material was cDNA or gDNA derived from T cells, B-cell-depleted T cells, or PBMCs.

The trim removed 7 bases at V and 4 bases at J, leaving 3 bases unmatched. This CDR3 contains 13 residues. Germline V lookup: CDR1 LNHDA, CDR2 SQIVND (reference sequence). Clones were read by immunoSEQ multiplex PCR, and TCRdb kept only the in-frame ones, dropping some. Here the sample spans about 48,000 clones, 80% to 85% being singletons. This clone was recorded once. The specimen sequenced was peripheral blood. The chain combines TRBV19 with TRBJ2-3; 9 positions match TRBD2. The receptor's source is a man aged 65 to 85 with acute or convalescent COVID-19. CDR3 nucleotide sequence: TGTGCCAGTACGGGACTAGCCCCAGATACGCAGTATTTT. Its translation is CASTGLAPDTQYF.